These 3 T cell receptor beta chains were all obtained from the same sample, sequenced in a study of neurological immune-mediated disorders. MiXCR, applied by TCRdb to the 5' RACE reads, yields one record per CDR3 protein. The sample records some 100,000 distinct CDR3 sequences, about 13% being singletons. Time point here: longitudinal time-point 2. The sample consisted of PBMCs. These receptors all come from a female donor with HTLV-1-associated myelopathy (HAM/TSP).

This clonotype has only a few counts. A read error may be the cause here, since a much bigger clone is one base away. V and J are TRBV28 and TRBJ2-7; TRBD1 or TRBD2 may be the D gene (6 bases each). This CDR3 contains 15 residues. Per germline, CDR1 MDHEN and CDR2 SYDVKM. The V gene lost 10 bases and the J gene lost 2 bases, with 21 bases spanning the gap. The CDR3 DNA is TGTGCCAACAGCCCTGGGGGGCGGATAACCTACGAGCAGTACTTC. Its protein is CANSPGGRITYEQYF.

The rearrangement uses TRBV18 and TRBJ2-1, with TRBD1 matching over 9 bases. Germline lookup yields CDR1 KGHSH and CDR2 LQKENI. V lost 2 bases to trimming and J lost 5 bases; unmatched junction nucleotides: 7. CDR3 length: 16 residues. The CDR3 is CASSPTGQGSHNEQFF. DNA of the CDR3: TGTGCCAGCTCACCAACCGGACAGGGGAGCCACAATGAGCAGTTCTTC.

V and J are TRBV6-1 and TRBJ1-4, with D possibly matching TRBD1 (5 bases). This CDR3 spans 14 amino acids. The germline V gene has CDR1 MNHNS and CDR2 SASEGT. V shed 6 bases and J shed 7 bases, with 15 bases lying between them. In nucleotides, the CDR3 is TGTGCCAGCAGGGGTAAATCGGGACCTGAAAAACTGTTTTTT. Its protein product is CASRGKSGPEKLFF.